The rows below give T cell receptor beta chains drawn from one sample of a study of cytomegalovirus exposure and HLA in healthy donors. Method: immunoSEQ multiplex PCR; TCRdb's copy keeps in-frame clones and lacks some. Of approximately 110,000 clones listed, 67% are singletons. The sample comprised PBMCs. The receptor set was obtained from a man younger than 35 in good health and CMV-seropositive. CDR3s include the opening cysteine and the closing phenylalanine or tryptophan. A D gene is named only where the DNA matches it firmly. A row's size may be missing; if present it is once, few, many or a size class.

clone_size: NA
v_call: TRBV2
j_call: TRBJ1-3
d_call: NA
cdr3_nt: TGTGCCAGCACCAGGGACGGACAGTTCTCTGGAAACACCATATATTTT
cdr3_aa: CASTRDGQFSGNTIYF

clone_size: few
v_call: TRBV13
j_call: TRBJ2-1
d_call: TRBD1
cdr3_nt: TGTGCCAGCAGCTTTAGCTACCCAGGGGGTTACAATGAGCAGTTCTTC
cdr3_aa: CASSFSYPGGYNEQFF

clone_size: NA
v_call: TRBV2
j_call: TRBJ1-6
d_call: NA
cdr3_nt: TGTGCCAGCAGCCGGACATCAACGGGTTCACCCCTCCACTTT
cdr3_aa: CASSRTSTGSPLHF

clone_size: NA
v_call: TRBV11-2
j_call: TRBJ1-1
d_call: NA
cdr3_nt: TGTGCCAGCAGCTTCGAGAGGGAATCGGCTGAAGCTTTCTTT
cdr3_aa: CASSFERESAEAFF

clone_size: NA
v_call: TRBV27
j_call: TRBJ1-2
d_call: NA
cdr3_nt: TGTGCCAGCAGTCCCCGACAGGTATTCAGCCCTAACGTGGGCTACACCTTC
cdr3_aa: CASSPRQVFSPNVGYTF

clone_size: NA
v_call: TRBV9
j_call: TRBJ2-3
d_call: TRBD2
cdr3_nt: TGTGCCAGCAGCCCACCAGACGGGACTAGCGGTACAGATACGCAGTATTTT
cdr3_aa: CASSPPDGTSGTDTQYF

clone_size: NA
v_call: TRBV5-1
j_call: TRBJ2-4
d_call: NA
cdr3_nt: TGCGCCAGCAGCTTGGGGGGGAGGCCAAACATTCAGTACTTC
cdr3_aa: CASSLGGRPNIQYF

clone_size: few
v_call: TRBV2
j_call: TRBJ2-5
d_call: NA
cdr3_nt: TGTGCCAGTAGTTTAGGAGGGGAAGAGACCCAGTACTTC
cdr3_aa: CASSLGGEETQYF

clone_size: NA
v_call: TRBV7-2
j_call: TRBJ2-1
d_call: NA
cdr3_nt: TGTGCCAGCAGCCAGAGTGCAGGGGCGAACAATGAGCAGTTCTTC
cdr3_aa: CASSQSAGANNEQFF

clone_size: NA
v_call: TRBV4-2
j_call: TRBJ2-7
d_call: TRBD2
cdr3_nt: TGTGCCAGCAGCCAAGGGACTAGCGGGGGCGGGTCGTACTTC
cdr3_aa: CASSQGTSGGGSYF

clone_size: NA
v_call: TRBV5-6
j_call: TRBJ2-6
d_call: NA
cdr3_nt: TGTGCCAGCAGCTTCGGGGGCTCTGGGGCCAACGTCCTGACTTTC
cdr3_aa: CASSFGGSGANVLTF

clone_size: NA
v_call: TRBV5-4
j_call: TRBJ2-2
d_call: TRBD1
cdr3_nt: TGTGCCAGCAGCTTGGCCCCAACAGGGGGTGTGGCCGGGGAGCTGTTTTTT
cdr3_aa: CASSLAPTGGVAGELFF

clone_size: NA
v_call: TRBV11-2
j_call: TRBJ1-5
d_call: TRBD1
cdr3_nt: TGTGCCAGCAGCGCCACAGGGGTAGATTATAGCAATCAGCCCCAGCATTTT
cdr3_aa: CASSATGVDYSNQPQHF

clone_size: NA
v_call: TRBV11-2
j_call: TRBJ2-5
d_call: NA
cdr3_nt: TGTGCCAGCAGCCAGTTCGCAGGTTACCAAGAGACCCAGTACTTC
cdr3_aa: CASSQFAGYQETQYF

clone_size: NA
v_call: TRBV28
j_call: TRBJ1-5
d_call: TRBD1
cdr3_nt: TGTGCCAGCAGTTTACAGGGGGCGCGAAATCAGCCCCAGCATTTT
cdr3_aa: CASSLQGARNQPQHF

clone_size: few
v_call: TRBV5-6
j_call: TRBJ1-2
d_call: NA
cdr3_nt: TGTGCCAGCAGCTTACTTCTGATCACCGCTAACTATGGCTACACCTTC
cdr3_aa: CASSLLLITANYGYTF

clone_size: NA
v_call: TRBV28
j_call: TRBJ1-1
d_call: TRBD1
cdr3_nt: TGTGCCAGCAGGCCGGACAGGGGGCCACTCCACACTGAAGCTTTCTTT
cdr3_aa: CASRPDRGPLHTEAFF

clone_size: NA
v_call: TRBV6-5
j_call: TRBJ2-7
d_call: TRBD1
cdr3_nt: TGTGCCAGCAGTTTTGGACAGGACCCCTACGAGCAGTACTTC
cdr3_aa: CASSFGQDPYEQYF

clone_size: NA
v_call: TRBV9
j_call: TRBJ1-4
d_call: NA
cdr3_nt: TGTGCCAGCAGCGTAGAAGGGGGAAAACTGTTTTTT
cdr3_aa: CASSVEGGKLFF

clone_size: NA
v_call: TRBV7-9
j_call: TRBJ1-5
d_call: TRBD1
cdr3_nt: TGTGCCAGCAGCCGGACAGGTTGGAATCAGCCCCAGCATTTT
cdr3_aa: CASSRTGWNQPQHF

clone_size: NA
v_call: TRBV29-1
j_call: TRBJ2-1
d_call: NA
cdr3_nt: TGCAGCGTCTCTTGGGGCTCAAATGAGCAGTTCTTC
cdr3_aa: CSVSWGSNEQFF

clone_size: NA
v_call: TRBV11-3
j_call: TRBJ2-7
d_call: TRBD1
cdr3_nt: TGTGCCAGCAGCCCCAACCCGGGACAGGGTTCCTACGAGCAGTACTTC
cdr3_aa: CASSPNPGQGSYEQYF

clone_size: NA
v_call: TRBV15
j_call: TRBJ1-5
d_call: TRBD1
cdr3_nt: TGTGCCACCGCGATGATCACGGACAGGGTGGATCAGCCCCAGCATTTT
cdr3_aa: CATAMITDRVDQPQHF

clone_size: NA
v_call: TRBV7-2
j_call: TRBJ2-1
d_call: NA
cdr3_nt: TGTGCCAGCAGCACAGTCACGAGCGGAGAAGTAGGGCAGTTCTTC
cdr3_aa: CASSTVTSGEVGQFF